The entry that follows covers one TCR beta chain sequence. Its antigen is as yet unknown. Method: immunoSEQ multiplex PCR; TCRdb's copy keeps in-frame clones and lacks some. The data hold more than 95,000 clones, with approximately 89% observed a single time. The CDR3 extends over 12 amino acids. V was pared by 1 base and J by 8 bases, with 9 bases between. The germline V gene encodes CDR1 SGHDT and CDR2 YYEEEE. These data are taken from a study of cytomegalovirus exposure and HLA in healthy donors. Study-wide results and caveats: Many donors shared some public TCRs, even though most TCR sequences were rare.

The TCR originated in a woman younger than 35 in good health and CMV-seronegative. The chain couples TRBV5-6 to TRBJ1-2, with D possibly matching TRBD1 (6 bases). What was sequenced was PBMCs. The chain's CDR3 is CASSLTGIGYTF. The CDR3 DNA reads TGTGCCAGCAGCTTGACAGGGATCGGCTACACCTTC.